These 21 T cell receptor beta chains came from one sample sequenced in a study of blood T cell repertoires in COVID-19. The table came from immunoSEQ multiplex PCR; TCRdb's copy has only in-frame clones and leaves some out. The table has about 110,000 clones, roughly 84% seen once; the top ten hold over 4%. The specimen was peripheral blood. The receptor set was obtained from a human donor in a cohort sampled during active COVID-19.

This clone was recorded only once. The chain carries TRBV18 and TRBJ2-5; no firm D call. The germline gives CDR1 KGHSH, CDR2 LQKENI. Trimming took off 2 bases at V and 2 bases at J, with 15 bases between the two ends. This CDR3 has 16 residues. The CDR3 region is CASSPRSSTVQETQYF. The DNA for the CDR3 is TGTGCCAGCTCACCAAGATCCTCTACAGTTCAAGAGACCCAGTACTTC.

The rearrangement uses TRBV7-2 and TRBJ2-2, with a possible D match to TRBD2 (5 bases). The CDR3 is 16 amino acids. V lost 1 base and J 4 bases, leaving 13 bases between the germline ends. Germline lookup yields CDR1 SGHTA and CDR2 FQGNSA. CDR3 region: CASSLVRTAGTGELFF. CDR3 sequence (DNA): TGTGCCAGCAGCTTAGTTAGGACCGCGGGCACCGGGGAGCTGTTTTTT.

The chain uses TRBV30 and TRBJ2-3; 14 bases are a match to TRBD2. Unmatched junction bases numbered 6, after V lost 4 bases and J lost 9 bases. CDR1 and CDR2 from the germline V gene are GTSNPN and SVGIG (reference sequence). The CDR3 extends over 14 amino acids. CDR3 nucleotide sequence: TGTGCCTGGACCCCGGGACTAGCGGGAGAGACGCAGTATTTT. Amino acid sequence: CAWTPGLAGETQYF. Full variable domain (rest looked up from reference TRBV30 and TRBJ2-3): SQTIHQWPATLVQPVGSPLSLECTVEGTSNPNLYWYRQAAGRGLQLLFYSVGIGQISSEVPQNLSASRPQDRQFILSSKKLLLSDSGFYLCAWTPGLAGETQYFGPGTRLTVL.

The chain couples TRBV20-1 to TRBJ2-5; tentative D call: TRBD2 (5 bases). The CDR3 sequence is 10 residues long. Trimming removed 2 bases at V and 7 bases at J, with 5 bases between. From germline, CDR1 is DFQATT and CDR2 SNEGSKA (reference sequence). CDR3 in DNA: TGCAGTGCTAGACGGGGGACCCAGTACTTC. This gives the protein CSARRGTQYF.

The genes are TRBV4-3 and TRBJ2-7; 8 nucleotides match TRBD2. This CDR3 is 17 amino acids long. V lost 0 bases to trimming and J lost 3 bases; unmatched junction nucleotides: 10. Germline V gives CDR1 LGHNA, CDR2 YSLEER. Written as DNA, the CDR3 is TGCGCCAGCAGCCAAGATTGGACGGGACTAGAGAACTACGAGCAGTACTTC. It encodes CASSQDWTGLENYEQYF.

The chain is built from TRBV7-2 and TRBJ2-5, with 9 bases aligning to TRBD1. After removal of 5 bases from V and 7 bases from J, the junction contained 8 bases not matched to a gene. CDR1 and CDR2 (germline): SGHTA, FQGNSA. This CDR3 has 14 amino acids. The DNA of the CDR3 is TGTGCCAGCAGCCAGGGACAGGGAGTCCCGACCCAGTACTTC. This sequence encodes CASSQGQGVPTQYF.

The chain employs TRBV5-1 and TRBJ2-5; 11 bases match TRBD2. Germline trimming cut 0 bases from V and 2 bases from J; bases unmatched to any gene: 9. CDR3 length: 18 amino acids. Germline V gene lookup returns CDR1 SGHRS and CDR2 YFSETQ. In DNA form, the CDR3 reads TGCGCCAGCAGCTTGGCCGGAGTAGCGGGAGGGGGTCAAGAGACCCAGTACTTC. Translated, it gives CASSLAGVAGGGQETQYF.

V gene TRBV28 combines with J gene TRBJ1-1; 7 bases are shared with TRBD1. J lost 0 bases, V lost 6 bases, and 10 bases had no gene match. CDR3 length equals 16 residues. Germline CDR1 MDHEN, CDR2 SYDVKM. In nucleotides, the CDR3 is TGTGCCAGCAGCTATCGGACAGGCCTAATGAACACTGAAGCTTTCTTT. This encodes CASSYRTGLMNTEAFF.

This chain uses TRBV7-2 with TRBJ2-1; 8 nucleotides match TRBD2. The V gene's germline CDR1 is SGHTA and CDR2 FQGNSA. Unmatched junction bases numbered 7, after V lost 5 bases and J lost 7 bases. The CDR3 contains 14 residues. The CDR3, as DNA: TGTGCCAGCAGCGATACACTAGCGGTTAATGAGCAGTTCTTC. Translating it yields CASSDTLAVNEQFF.

This sequence joins TRBV24-1 and TRBJ2-3; D uncertain. Germline loops: CDR1 KGHDR, CDR2 SFDVKD. The CDR3 covers 14 residues. V was cut by 4 bases and J by 0 bases, with 7 bases left in between. CDR3 region: CATSETGSTDTQYF. CDR3 DNA sequence: TGTGCCACCAGTGAAACCGGGAGCACAGATACGCAGTATTTT.

V gene TRBV11-2 combines with J gene TRBJ2-1, with TRBD1 matching over 8 bases. The CDR3 contains 17 residues. Germline V gene sequence: CDR1 SGHAT, CDR2 FQNNGV. The junction had 12 bases not matched to a gene; V was cut back by 6 bases and J by 2 bases. The CDR3 DNA sequence: TGTGCCAGCAGATTGGGGAGACAGGGGAGCCCCTACAATGAGCAGTTCTTC. It encodes CASRLGRQGSPYNEQFF.

In nucleotides, the CDR3 is TGTGCCAGCAGCGCGGACAGGGGTTCACCCCTCCACTTT. Protein product: CASSADRGSPLHF. The J gene is TRBJ1-6, the V gene TRBV9; 9 bases are a match to TRBD1. Germline V gene sequence: CDR1 SGDLS, CDR2 YYNGEE. J lost 9 bases, V lost 3 bases, and 1 base had no gene match. This CDR3 is 13 amino acids long.

The CDR3, as DNA: TGCGCCAGCAGCTTGGTAGGGACACCAAGTGAAGCTTTCTTT. Translation: CASSLVGTPSEAFF. The genes are TRBV5-1 and TRBJ1-1, with a weak D call TRBD1 (6 bases). The V gene lost 0 bases and the J gene lost 7 bases, with 13 bases spanning the gap. Germline CDR1 SGHRS, CDR2 YFSETQ. The CDR3 runs 14 residues.

The rearrangement uses TRBV5-1 and TRBJ2-7; 7 positions match TRBD1. This CDR3 is 15 amino acids long. From germline, CDR1 is SGHRS and CDR2 YFSETQ. J was trimmed by 2 bases and V by 4 bases; bases with no gene match: 9. The CDR3 sequence: CASSPGQLEAYEQYF. CDR3 coding DNA: TGCGCCAGCAGCCCGGGACAGTTAGAAGCCTACGAGCAGTACTTC.

V gene TRBV5-6 combines with J gene TRBJ1-1; 8 nucleotides match TRBD1. J lost 3 bases, V lost 4 bases, and 5 bases had no gene match. The CDR3 has 14 amino acids. Germline CDR1 reads SGHDT; CDR2 reads YYEEEE. Here the CDR3 reads CASSGGTGYTEAFF. DNA of the CDR3: TGTGCCAGCAGCGGGGGGACAGGCTACACTGAAGCTTTCTTT.

V gene TRBV6-2 or TRBV6-3 combines with J gene TRBJ2-2; 11 nucleotides align to TRBD2. This CDR3 comprises 15 residues. Germline-derived CDR1 and CDR2 are MNHEY and SVGEGT. J lost 4 bases, V lost 4 bases, and 2 bases had no gene match. In DNA form, the CDR3 reads TGTGCCAGCAGTTGGGGACTAGCGGCCACCGGGGAGCTGTTTTTT. It specifies CASSWGLAATGELFF.

This chain links TRBV10-2 with TRBJ2-1; D unclear. This CDR3 is built from 13 residues. V was trimmed by 0 bases and J by 10 bases, leaving 10 bases between them. CDR1 and CDR2 (germline): WSHSY, SAAADI. The DNA of the CDR3 is TGCGCCAGCAGTGAGTCGGTAGCCAAGGAGCAGTTCTTC. It is translated as CASSESVAKEQFF.

The chain is built from TRBV12-3 or TRBV12-4 and TRBJ1-6; 8 bases match TRBD1. Trimming cost V 5 bases and J 7 bases; bases outside gene matches: 1. This CDR3 spans 13 amino acids. CDR3 DNA: TGTGCCAGCAGTAGGACAGGGAATTCACCCCTCCACTTT. The encoded protein is CASSRTGNSPLHF.

This clone appeared a few times. DNA of the CDR3: TGTGCCAGCAGCCCGGCTAGCGGGGCCTACAATGAGCAGTTCTTC. It specifies CASSPASGAYNEQFF. The gene calls are TRBV7-3 and TRBJ2-1; 9 nucleotides match TRBD2. CDR3 length: 15 amino acids. Germline V gives CDR1 SGHTA, CDR2 FQGTGA. V lost 5 bases and J lost 2; bases outside the gene matches: 4. The entire variable domain, with the rest obtained from reference TRBV7-3 and TRBJ2-1, is as follows: GAGVSQTPSNKVTEKGKYVELRCDPISGHTALYWYRQSLGQGPEFLIYFQGTGAADDSGLPNDRFFAVRPEGSVSTLKIQRTERGDSAVYLCASSPASGAYNEQFFGPGTRLTVL.

The rearrangement uses TRBV27 and TRBJ1-6; 8 nucleotides line up with TRBD1. V gave up 5 bases and J gave up 5 bases; unmatched junction bases: 5. CDR1 and CDR2 from the germline V gene are MNHEY and SMNVEV (reference sequence). The CDR3 covers 15 residues. The CDR3 DNA is TGTGCCAGCAGTCGCCCGGACAGGGATAATTCACCCCTCCACTTT. This gives the protein CASSRPDRDNSPLHF.

This chain links TRBV6-5 with TRBJ2-1; 9 bases align to TRBD1. The CDR3 consists of 14 residues. Germline CDR1 MNHEY, CDR2 SVGAGI. The trim removed 7 bases at V and 9 bases at J, leaving 10 bases unmatched. CDR3 bases: TGTGCCAGCATATCGGGGACAGGGAGGAGTGAGCAGTTCTTC. Its translation is CASISGTGRSEQFF.